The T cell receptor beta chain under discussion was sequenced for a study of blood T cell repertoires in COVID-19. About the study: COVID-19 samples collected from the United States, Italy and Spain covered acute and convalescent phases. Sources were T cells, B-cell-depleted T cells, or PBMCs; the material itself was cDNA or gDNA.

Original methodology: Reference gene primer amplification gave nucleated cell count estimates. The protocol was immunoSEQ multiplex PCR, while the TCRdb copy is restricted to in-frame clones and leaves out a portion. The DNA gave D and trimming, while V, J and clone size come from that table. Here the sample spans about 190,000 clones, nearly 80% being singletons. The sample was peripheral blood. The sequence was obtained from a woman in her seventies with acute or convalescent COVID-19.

The CDR3 is CASSYQANQPQHF. CDR3 bases: TGTGCCAGCAGTTATCAGGCGAATCAGCCCCAGCATTTT. V and J are TRBV6-6 and TRBJ1-5; unclear D gene. The CDR3 loop spans 13 amino acids. Deletions cut 3 bases from V and 4 bases from J, with 7 bases between. The V gene's germline CDR1 is MNHNY and CDR2 SVGAGI (reference sequence).